This passage covers 29 T cell receptor beta chains from one sample sequenced in a study of beta chain features in type 1 diabetes. Expressed TCRB transcripts were sequenced because the entire RNA isolate underwent reverse transcription. TCRdb's copy holds only in-frame clones and misses some; the assay was immunoSEQ multiplex PCR. The table lists around 500,000 clones, approximately 10% of them singletons. The sample taken for sequencing was naive CD4+ T cells from blood. These receptors all stem from a woman under 30 in good health.

The table lists this clone with a few counts. The rearrangement links TRBV2 to TRBJ2-7; no clear D. The germline CDR1 and CDR2 sequences are SNHLY and FYNNEI. There are 11 residues in the CDR3. V lost 4 bases and J 2 bases, leaving 3 bases between the germline ends. In DNA, the CDR3 is TGTGCCAGCAGTGGGACCTACGAGCAGTACTTC. Translating gives CASSGTYEQYF.

The rearrangement joins TRBV7-2 to TRBJ2-7, with 11 bases aligning to TRBD1. V lost 1 base to trimming and J lost 2 bases; unmatched junction nucleotides: 4. The CDR3 is 16 residues long. Germline V CDR1 and CDR2: SGHTA, FQGNSA. The CDR3 nucleotides are TGTGCCAGCAGCTTAGACGGGACAGGGGGGACCTACGAGCAGTACTTC. As protein: CASSLDGTGGTYEQYF.

In this sample, this clone turned up a few times. The rearrangement links TRBV15 to TRBJ1-4; D is uncertain. Trimming stripped 7 bases from V and 2 bases from J, with 11 bases between. This CDR3 is built from 14 residues. The germline gives CDR1 LNHNV, CDR2 YYDKDF (reference sequence). This CDR3 is CATKTQGTNEKLFF. The CDR3 DNA is TGTGCCACCAAAACGCAAGGGACTAATGAAAAACTGTTTTTT.

The V call is TRBV5-4, the J call TRBJ2-5; 7 nucleotides line up with TRBD1. The CDR3 has 15 amino acids. The V and J ends lost 1 base and 4 bases, in that order; junction bases with no gene match: 7. From germline, CDR1 is SGHNT and CDR2 YYREEE (reference sequence). The CDR3 sequence: CASSLPTGSGETQYF. The CDR3 DNA reads TGTGCCAGCAGCTTGCCGACAGGGAGTGGAGAGACCCAGTACTTC.

This CDR3 reads CASSQVAGSYNEQFF. For the CDR3, the DNA is TGCGCCAGCAGCCAAGTTGCGGGGTCCTACAATGAGCAGTTCTTC. V is TRBV4-3 and J is TRBJ2-1; the D gene is possibly TRBD2 (6 bases). V gave up 1 base and J gave up 1 base, with 8 bases separating them. The germline CDR1 and CDR2 sequences are LGHNA and YSLEER. The CDR3 has 15 amino acids.

This clone was seen more than once but under ten times. This sequence joins TRBV5-1 and TRBJ2-7; 9 bases fit TRBD2. Looked up from germline, CDR1 is SGHRS and CDR2 is YFSETQ. V trimming: 5 bases; J trimming: 6 bases; junction bases outside the gene matches: 6. The CDR3 is 13 residues long. Written as DNA, the CDR3 is TGCGCCAGCAGGTCTAGCGGGACTACCGAGCAGTACTTC. This sequence encodes CASRSSGTTEQYF.

CDR3 residues: CASSFLGETQYF. CDR3 bases: TGTGCCAGCAGTTTCCTTGGCGAGACCCAGTACTTC. The chain has TRBV28 and TRBJ2-5; no clear D gene. The germline CDR1 and CDR2 sequences are MDHEN and SYDVKM. With 3 bases removed from V and 5 bases from J, the gap between germline ends came to 7 bases. The CDR3 totals 12 residues.

The CDR3 loop is CASSLSFFGDTQYF. The CDR3 bases are TGTGCCAGCAGCTTAAGTTTTTTCGGGGATACGCAGTATTTT. The V and J genes are TRBV7-2 and TRBJ2-3; D unresolved. Germline lookup yields CDR1 SGHTA and CDR2 FQGNSA. CDR3 length: 14 amino acids. Trimming took 2 bases from V and 6 from J, leaving 12 bases between them.

The rearrangement links TRBV19 to TRBJ1-1; 8 nucleotides agree with TRBD1. Per germline, CDR1 LNHDA and CDR2 SQIVND (reference sequence). The CDR3 totals 13 residues. V trimming: 9 bases; J trimming: 3 bases; junction bases outside the gene matches: 6. The CDR3 is CASLGQVYTEAFF. CDR3 nucleotide sequence: TGTGCCAGCTTGGGACAGGTCTACACTGAAGCTTTCTTT.

With respect to this clone: The identical CDR3 is also encoded by other nucleotide sequences in the sample. The V and J genes are TRBV29-1 and TRBJ2-5; D may be TRBD2 (5 bases). CDR1 and CDR2 (germline): SQVTM, ANQGSEA. CDR3 length: 14 residues. V was shortened by 7 bases and J by 1 base, with 16 bases between the two germline ends. CDR3 protein: CSGRAYSAQETQYF. CDR3 DNA: TGCAGCGGGCGGGCGTACTCGGCCCAAGAGACCCAGTACTTC.

A word on this clone: This same CDR3 is encoded by further DNA sequences in the sample. The chain is built from TRBV28 and TRBJ2-3; a possible D gene is TRBD2 (5 bases). CDR1 MDHEN and CDR2 SYDVKM come from the germline V gene. This CDR3 is built from 12 residues. V was pared by 6 bases and J by 3 bases, with 7 bases between. The CDR3 protein is CASSGGTDTQYF. The CDR3 bases are TGTGCCAGCAGCGGCGGGACAGATACGCAGTATTTT.

V is TRBV6-5 and J is TRBJ2-5; 10 positions match TRBD2. V shed 5 bases, J shed 4 bases, and the junction held 4 bases outside the gene matches. Germline V gene data show CDR1 as MNHEY and CDR2 as SVGAGI. This CDR3 is 14 amino acids long. CDR3 nucleotide sequence: TGTGCCAGCAGTCTAGCGGGAGTAAGAGAGACCCAGTACTTC. Residues: CASSLAGVRETQYF.

The table lists this clone with a few counts. The chain employs TRBV11-2 and TRBJ2-1; D unclear. Germline V gene data show CDR1 as SGHAT and CDR2 as FQNNGV. This CDR3 comprises 16 residues. Between the trimmed V and J ends, which lost 1 base and 2 bases, there was a span of 12 bases. This chain's CDR3 is CASSLVGSVTYNEQFF. CDR3 nucleotide sequence: TGTGCCAGCAGCTTAGTGGGCAGCGTTACCTACAATGAGCAGTTCTTC.

The J gene is TRBJ2-1, the V gene TRBV11-2; D call uncertain. The V and J ends lost 5 bases and 3 bases respectively, with 11 bases between them. This CDR3 is 14 amino acids long. Germline loops: CDR1 SGHAT, CDR2 FQNNGV. CDR3 DNA: TGTGCCAGCAGCCGACTTTCGCTCTACAATGAGCAGTTCTTC. It is translated as CASSRLSLYNEQFF.

This clone was observed a handful of times. Lacking the conserved final phenylalanine or tryptophan, this CDR3 likely reflects a read error. No DNA is shown, since the ends of the CDR3 on it are uncertain; the CDR3 is the one TCRdb lists. V is TRBV7-2 and J is TRBJ2-3; TRBD1, the D gene given by the table, was not confirmed from the DNA. Ends included, the CDR3 has 14 residues. From germline, CDR1 is SGHTA and CDR2 FQGNSA. CDR3 sequence reads: CASSRPGQVPEGTV.

The chain uses TRBV18 and TRBJ2-6; D unclear. Deletions cut 3 bases from V and 4 bases from J, with 7 bases between. Per germline, CDR1 KGHSH and CDR2 LQKENI. The CDR3 consists of 14 residues. The CDR3 DNA reads as TGTGCCAGCTCACCTCCTGACGGGGCCAACGTCCTGACTTTC. Amino acids: CASSPPDGANVLTF.

Concerning this clone itself: The sample has other DNA sequences that encode this CDR3 too. The chain is built from TRBV5-1 and TRBJ2-3; D gene unclear. From germline, CDR1 is SGHRS and CDR2 YFSETQ. CDR3 length equals 11 residues. Trimming stripped 5 bases from V and 6 bases from J, with 7 bases between. CDR3 residues: CASSLSDTQYF. CDR3 nucleotides: TGCGCCAGCAGTTTATCTGATACGCAGTATTTT.

The chain links TRBV28 to TRBJ2-3; 7 nucleotides line up with TRBD1. From germline, CDR1 is MDHEN and CDR2 SYDVKM. Losses at the gene ends were 4 bases for V and 5 bases for J; bases not matched to a gene: 15. This CDR3 is 17 amino acids long. As DNA, the CDR3 is TGTGCCAGCAGTTCGAGTCAAAGGGGGCTCTCCGGAGATACGCAGTATTTT. Encoded protein: CASSSSQRGLSGDTQYF. Variable domain in full (rest from reference TRBV28 and TRBJ2-3): DVKVTQSSRYLVKRTGEKVFLECVQDMDHENMFWYRQDPGLGLRLIYFSYDVKMKEKGDIPEGYSVSREKKERFSLILESASTNQTSMYLCASSSSQRGLSGDTQYFGPGTRLTVL.

This rearrangement joins TRBV28 to TRBJ1-1, with D maybe TRBD1 (5 bases). V was pared by 6 bases and J by 2 bases, with 16 bases between. Germline CDR1 and CDR2: MDHEN and SYDVKM. The CDR3 contains 15 residues. The CDR3 here is CASRSTRGGNTEAFF. The CDR3, as DNA: TGTGCCAGCAGATCAACGAGGGGTGGAAACACTGAAGCTTTCTTT.

This chain uses TRBV4-2 with TRBJ2-1; 10 positions match TRBD2. Trimming removed 0 bases from V and 3 bases from J; junction bases left unmatched: 5. The CDR3 sequence is 17 residues long. CDR1 LGHNA and CDR2 YNFKEQ come from the germline V gene. The CDR3 here is CASSQDESSGSYNEQFF. The CDR3 DNA reads as TGTGCCAGCAGCCAAGATGAGTCTAGCGGGAGCTACAATGAGCAGTTCTTC.

The table lists this clone with a few counts. The J gene is TRBJ2-4, the V gene TRBV15; D is uncertain. CDR3 length equals 13 residues. From germline, CDR1 is LNHNV and CDR2 YYDKDF (reference sequence). Between the trimmed V and J ends, which lost 5 bases and 1 base, there was a span of 6 bases. DNA of the CDR3: TGTGCCACCAGCGACGGGGCCAAAAACATTCAGTACTTC. Translated, it gives CATSDGAKNIQYF. Full variable domain (outside the CDR3, taken from reference TRBV15 and TRBJ2-4): DAMVIQNPRYQVTQFGKPVTLSCSQTLNHNVMYWYQQKSSQAPKLLFHYYDKDFNNEADTPDNFQSRRPNTSFCFLDIRSPGLGDTAMYLCATSDGAKNIQYFGAGTRLSVL.

In this sample, this clone turned up a few times. V gene TRBV29-1 combines with J gene TRBJ2-5, with D possibly matching TRBD1 (5 bases). The V end was cut by 7 bases, the J end by 1 base, with 13 bases between. The CDR3 covers 13 residues. Germline V gene data show CDR1 as SQVTM and CDR2 as ANQGSEA. CDR3 in DNA: TGCAGCGCCTCTAGGGGCATCCAAGAGACCCAGTACTTC. Translating it yields CSASRGIQETQYF. The whole variable domain, remainder taken from reference TRBV29-1 and TRBJ2-5, is SAVISQKPSRDICQRGTSLTIQCQVDSQVTMMFWYRQQPGQSLTLIATANQGSEATYESGFVIDKFPISRPNLTFSTLTVSNMSPEDSSIYLCSASRGIQETQYFGPGTRLLVL.

The chain is built from TRBV30 and TRBJ2-3; TRBD2 agrees at 13 bases. CDR3 length: 18 residues. From germline, CDR1 is GTSNPN and CDR2 SVGIG (reference sequence). Unmatched junction bases numbered 8, after V lost 0 bases and J lost 2 bases. As DNA, the CDR3 is TGTGCCTGGAGTGTAAGGGGACTAGCGGGAAGATACACAGATACGCAGTATTTT. This encodes CAWSVRGLAGRYTDTQYF.

In its sample, this clone was seen a few times. J is TRBJ2-2 and V is TRBV7-9, with a tentative D call TRBD2 (5 bases). Trimming removed 0 bases from V and 7 bases from J, with 9 bases in between. The CDR3 runs to 14 residues. CDR1 is SEHNR and CDR2 is FQNEAQ in the germline V gene (reference sequence). For the CDR3, the DNA is TGTGCCAGCAGCTTAGCCGGAGGCGGCGGGGAGCTGTTTTTT. The encoded protein is CASSLAGGGGELFF.

The rearrangement links TRBV28 to TRBJ1-1; 9 nucleotides agree with TRBD1. The length of the CDR3 is 15 residues. The J segment lost 7 bases and the V segment lost 6 bases, leaving 12 bases of the junction unmatched. The germline V gene has CDR1 MDHEN and CDR2 SYDVKM. The DNA of the CDR3 is TGTGCCAGCAGAGCAAATAGGGGACAGGGAATTGAAGCTTTCTTT. Its translation is CASRANRGQGIEAFF.

V is TRBV7-9 and J is TRBJ2-2; TRBD2 aligns across 7 bases. CDR1 and CDR2 from the germline V gene are SEHNR and FQNEAQ (reference sequence). This CDR3 region has 15 residues. Losses at the gene ends were 1 base for V and 4 bases for J; bases not matched to a gene: 3. The CDR3 DNA is TGTGCCAGCAGCTTAGTCGGCGGGGGCACCGGGGAGCTGTTTTTT. Translating gives CASSLVGGGTGELFF.

The rearrangement joins TRBV2 to TRBJ2-2; D uncertain. V was shortened by 8 bases and J by 7 bases, with 11 bases between the two germline ends. Germline V gene lookup returns CDR1 SNHLY and CDR2 FYNNEI. This CDR3 has 12 amino acids. CDR3 coding DNA: TGTGCCAGCCGAAGTAATGGCGGGGAGCTGTTTTTT. Its protein is CASRSNGGELFF.

This chain links TRBV7-9 with TRBJ2-3; TRBD1 agrees at 8 bases. Germline CDR1 and CDR2: SEHNR and FQNEAQ (reference sequence). CDR3 length equals 18 residues. V lost 6 bases and J lost 1; bases outside the gene matches: 15. The CDR3 loop reads CASRPGTGLRGGTDTQYF. CDR3 nucleotides: TGTGCCAGCAGGCCCGGGACAGGCCTGCGTGGTGGCACAGATACGCAGTATTTT.

This clone has more than one count but fewer than ten. The chain carries TRBV4-2 and TRBJ2-7; 7 nucleotides line up with TRBD2. The germline V gene has CDR1 LGHNA and CDR2 YNFKEQ. J lost 0 bases, V lost 3 bases, and 8 bases had no gene match. There are 16 residues in the CDR3. Here the CDR3 reads CASSQVASGSSYEQYF. Written as DNA, the CDR3 is TGTGCCAGCAGCCAGGTGGCTAGCGGAAGCTCCTACGAGCAGTACTTC.